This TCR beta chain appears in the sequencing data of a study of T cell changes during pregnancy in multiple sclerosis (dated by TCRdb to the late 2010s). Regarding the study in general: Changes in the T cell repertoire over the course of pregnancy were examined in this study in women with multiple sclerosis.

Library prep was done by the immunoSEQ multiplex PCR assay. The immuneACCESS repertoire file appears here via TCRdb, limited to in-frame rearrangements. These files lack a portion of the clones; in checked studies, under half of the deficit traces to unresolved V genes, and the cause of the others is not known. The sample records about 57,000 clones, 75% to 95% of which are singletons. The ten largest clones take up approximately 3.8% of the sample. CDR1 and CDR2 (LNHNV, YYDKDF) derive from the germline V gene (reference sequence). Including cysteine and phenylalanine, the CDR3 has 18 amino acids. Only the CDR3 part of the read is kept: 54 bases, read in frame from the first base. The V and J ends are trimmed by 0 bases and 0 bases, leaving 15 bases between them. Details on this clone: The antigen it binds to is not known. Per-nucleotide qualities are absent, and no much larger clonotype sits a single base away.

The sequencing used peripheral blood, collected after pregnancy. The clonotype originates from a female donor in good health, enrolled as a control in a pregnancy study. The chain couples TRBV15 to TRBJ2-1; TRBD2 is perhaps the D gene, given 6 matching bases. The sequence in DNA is TGTGCCACCAGCAGAGATCTTGCGGGGTTCGGCTCCTACAATGAGCAGTTCTTC. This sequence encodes CATSRDLAGFGSYNEQFF.